This TCR beta chain was identified during a study of CXCR3-negative and CXCR3-positive naive CD8 T cells (dated by TCRdb to 2018 to 2020). Context from the whole study: In total, about 150 million TRB reads were obtained, which works out to roughly 1.5 +/- 0.3 million reads per library. Diversity and physicochemical repertoire analyses were performed on about a dozen donors pooled from two independent experiments. The TRBV-TRBJ cluster analysis covered naive subsets from roughly 5 donors and memory cells from 3 donors. Overall study results and their limits: Within the same donor, TRBV-TRBJ usage looked similar between naive CXCR3-negative and CXCR3-positive cells, but memory cells had distinct patterns. Surface CD5, linked to self-reactivity in mice, was comparable between naive subsets; TCR interaction strength was therefore also inferred from TRB CDR3 physicochemical properties. Freshly isolated PBMCs were used for most assays because CXCR3 expression partially decreased after cryopreservation. TRB CDR3s from CXCR3-positive naive cells showed higher hydrophobicity (lower Kidera factor 4), lower energy, and higher strength and volume indices than CXCR3-negative naive cells. Repertoire diversity was comparably high in both naive subsets but much lower in memory CD8+ T cells.

In the germline V gene (reference sequence), CDR1 corresponds to PRHDT and CDR2 to FYEKMQ. The CDR3 runs 13 amino acids, cysteine and phenylalanine included. This entry has no DNA. The sequencer listed for this sample is NextSeq 550. The Human TCR Profiling Kit (MiLaboratory) was used to make UMI-labeled 5' RACE TRB cDNA libraries. cDNA synthesis used the entire amount of extracted RNA, and PCR amplification then used the entire amount of cDNA produced. Libraries were prepared in parallel with an identical number of PCR cycles. The published analysis was carried out like this. MIGEC and MiXCR extracted about 53,000 +/- 10,000 unique UMI-labeled TRB cDNA molecules per library, requiring at least two reads per UMI. On average, about 40,000 +/- 10,000 functional in-frame TRB CDR3 nucleotide clonotypes lacking stop codons were found per library. After downsampling to 5000 UMI-labeled TRB molecules per sample, diversity metrics such as normalized Shannon-Wiener and Chao1 were calculated in VDJtools. Clonotype-size-weighted physicochemical properties of the central five CDR3 residues (interaction energy, strength, volume and Kidera factor 4) were computed in VDJtools. The reads, reprocessed by TCRdb, yield one row per CDR3 protein sequence and no DNA. TCRdb, not the authors, supplied the V and J calls. This sample's records show around 88,000 distinct CDR3 sequences. 0.9% to 1.2% of the sample is in the top ten clones.

For each CD8+ T cell subset, flow sorting was done in triplicate, and 300,000 to 350,000 cells per subset went directly into RLT lysis buffer. To keep memory contaminants out, a stringent definition of naive CD8+ T cells was applied: CD45RO-CCR7+CD27+CD95-. Peripheral blood mononuclear cells were isolated from buffy coats by standard density gradient centrifugation. A FACSAria III was used to flow-sort naive CD8+ T cells into CXCR3-negative and CXCR3-positive populations. Total RNA was extracted from sorted cells with an RNeasy Mini Kit. As to this clonotype: It lacks a known antigen.

What was sequenced was naive CXCR3+ CD8+ T cells from blood. In light of the paper, this sample's cell subset or site label describes: CD45RO-CCR7+CD27+CD95- naive CD8+ T cells expressing CXCR3 (TNR3+). The TCR originated in a human donor in good health. Some clones in this sample may be carry-over from other donors' samples. The chain joins TRBV13 to TRBJ2-7. The CDR3 sequence is CASSPAYSYEQYF.